This TCR beta chain was recovered during a study of CD8+ T cells in alopecia areata. Findings of the study overall: For lesional scalp, especially alopecia totalis/universalis, clonality was higher than in normal scalp. With patients, TCR sharing proved less clear than in mice, a difference possibly related to HLA.

Peripheral blood, together with lesional scalp punch biopsies, was collected from alopecia areata patients. Isolation of CD4+ and CD8+ T cells from PBMCs was achieved by sorting. About this clone itself: As yet, its antigen is unknown.

RNA, once extracted, was reverse transcribed into cDNA for use as the sequencing template. The protocol was immunoSEQ multiplex PCR, while the TCRdb copy is restricted to in-frame clones and leaves out a portion. Of 150,000 or so clones in the sample, over 80% are singletons; the top ten hold about 16%. The V and J ends lost 5 bases and 0 bases respectively, with 17 bases between them. This CDR3 is 17 amino acids long. CDR1 is SGHAT, CDR2 FQNNGV, per germline. This sequence originates from a human donor with alopecia areata. The chain combines TRBV11-2 with TRBJ2-1; D not resolved. This material consisted of CD8+ T cells sorted from blood, taken at week 0. The DNA for the CDR3 is TGTGCCAGCAGCACCCCAACGGACGGTAGCTCCTACAATGAGCAGTTCTTC. Its protein product is CASSTPTDGSSYNEQFF.